This T cell receptor beta chain was sequenced in a study of cytomegalovirus exposure and HLA in healthy donors (dated by TCRdb to the late 2010s). Concerning the study at large: The 650 to 800 repertoires of the first cohort and the approximately 130 validation repertoires were produced on the same platform, according to a later analysis. The study was designed to test whether signatures of past pathogen exposure could be identified by cataloging public T cell receptors. In addition to the first cohort of around 670 subjects, a separate validation cohort of under 150 different subjects was used. To predict cytomegalovirus infection status, the study combined high-throughput TCR immunosequencing, statistical association of individual TCRs with disease status, and machine learning.

What the study reported, not specific to this receptor: In the study, around 150 TCR beta chains were listed as associated with cytomegalovirus. A later analysis had no HLA typing for the validation cohort, so co-occurrence there was scored across all 130 or so repertoires. The authors suggested that the approach could potentially be generalized to other disease states and immunological phenotypes. Subsequent analysis determined that TCRs grouped into clusters in the first cohort also showed a tendency toward co-occurrence across the roughly 120 validation repertoires, and approximately 94% of cluster scores exceeded 0. Across donors, most TCR sequences were observed very rarely, whereas some public TCRs were present in many individuals. In vitro tests confirmed that a few of the cytomegalovirus-associated TCR beta chains recognize cytomegalovirus antigens. The classifier was reported to diagnose cytomegalovirus status with high specificity and sensitivity in both the original and validation cohorts.

Concerning this clone: The antigen this receptor binds is unknown. One base away there is no much larger clone; base qualities are not given.

The library was made by the immunoSEQ multiplex PCR assay. The paper's processing steps were these. A statistical classification framework was built to diagnose cytomegalovirus status from the catalog of TCR beta chain sequences. TCRdb obtained this table from immuneACCESS and retained in-frame rearrangements with V and J assigned. These tables miss some clones; where compared with another copy, unresolved V genes account for less than half of the shortfall, and the remainder is unexplained. V and J calls and clone size are copied from that table; D and trimming were computed from the DNA. This sample is represented by some 170,000 clones; approximately 90% of them were singletons. The ten largest clones add up to approximately 1.4% of the sample. The donors were included in the validation cohort of approximately 130 subjects, a group kept apart from the roughly 670-subject first cohort. Measured from the cysteine to the phenylalanine, the CDR3 is 13 residues long. Here the CDR3 DNA is all that survives: 39 bases in frame from base 1. Cut back by 2 bases and 5 bases, the V and J ends lie 10 bases apart. The germline V gene supplies CDR1 SGHVS and CDR2 FQNEAQ.

The chain is made from TRBV7-8 and TRBJ2-7, with a weak D call of TRBD1 (5 bases match). This receptor was taken from a woman aged 25-40 years in good health and CMV-seronegative. Sequencing was performed on PBMCs. CDR3 reads: CASSLNGAHEQYF. At the DNA level, the sequence is TGTGCCAGCAGCTTAAATGGGGCCCACGAGCAGTACTTC.